The rows below give T cell receptor beta chains drawn from one sample of a study of human T cells and chemical hapten exposure. TCRdb analysed the RACE reads with MiXCR anew, one entry per CDR3 protein. The sample gives under 200,000 distinct CDR3 sequences, about 15% of which show up once; about 1.8% is in the top ten. The starting material was whole blood, obtained in connection with sensitization to the hapten diphenylcyclopropenone (DPC). The receptors were sampled from a young woman with alopecia areata. Some clones in this sample may be carry-over from other donors' samples. CDR3s include the opening cysteine and the closing phenylalanine or tryptophan. Each record gives: V gene, J gene, clone size, D gene, CDR3 protein, CDR3 DNA. D genes are given only for firm matches. Not all rows give a size; the values are once, few, many and, for expanded clones, a class.

v_gene: TRBV2; j_gene: TRBJ1-4; abundance: many; d_gene: TRBD1; CDR3aa: CASSLTGATNEKLFF; CDR3nt: TGTGCCAGCAGCCTGACAGGGGCAACTAATGAAAAACTGTTTTTT
v_gene: TRBV28; j_gene: TRBJ1-5; abundance: -; d_gene: -; CDR3aa: CASSLITTNQPQHF; CDR3nt: TGTGCCAGCAGTTTAATTACAACCAATCAGCCCCAGCATTTT
v_gene: TRBV28; j_gene: TRBJ2-7; abundance: -; d_gene: -; CDR3aa: CASSSGGISYEQYF; CDR3nt: TGTGCCAGCAGTTCAGGCGGGATCTCCTACGAGCAGTACTTC
v_gene: TRBV7-8; j_gene: TRBJ1-3; abundance: few; d_gene: -; CDR3aa: CASSLKRESSTGNTIYF; CDR3nt: TGTGCCAGCAGCTTAAAACGGGAGTCCAGTACTGGAAACACCATATATTTT
v_gene: TRBV10-3; j_gene: TRBJ2-1; abundance: -; d_gene: -; CDR3aa: CAISETRGDEQFF; CDR3nt: TGTGCCATCAGTGAGACCAGGGGCGATGAGCAGTTCTTC
v_gene: TRBV25-1; j_gene: TRBJ2-7; abundance: many; d_gene: -; CDR3aa: CASSELGTLREQYF; CDR3nt: TGTGCCAGCAGTGAATTGGGGACCCTAAGGGAGCAGTACTTC
v_gene: TRBV4-3; j_gene: TRBJ2-7; abundance: many; d_gene: -; CDR3aa: CASSQEKGYEQYF; CDR3nt: TGCGCCAGCAGCCAAGAGAAGGGATACGAGCAGTACTTC
v_gene: TRBV28; j_gene: TRBJ2-3; abundance: few; d_gene: TRBD1; CDR3aa: CASRGQGSQYF; CDR3nt: TGTGCCAGCAGGGGACAGGGGTCGCAGTATTTT
v_gene: TRBV7-2; j_gene: TRBJ2-3; abundance: few; d_gene: -; CDR3aa: CASSLWTADTQYF; CDR3nt: TGTGCCAGCAGCTTATGGACCGCAGATACGCAGTATTTT
v_gene: TRBV30; j_gene: TRBJ1-2; abundance: many; d_gene: -; CDR3aa: CAWSVPGGRGYTF; CDR3nt: TGTGCCTGGTCTGTCCCCGGGGGAAGGGGCTACACCTTC
v_gene: TRBV7-9; j_gene: TRBJ1-5; abundance: -; d_gene: TRBD1; CDR3aa: CASSRQTGALKGQPQHF; CDR3nt: TGTGCCAGCAGCCGGCAGACAGGGGCGCTAAAAGGGCAGCCCCAGCATTTT
v_gene: TRBV6-6; j_gene: TRBJ2-2; abundance: few; d_gene: TRBD2; CDR3aa: CASSPRTSGSGELFF; CDR3nt: TGTGCCAGCAGTCCGCGGACTAGCGGTTCAGGGGAGCTGTTTTTT
v_gene: TRBV6-6; j_gene: TRBJ1-6; abundance: -; d_gene: -; CDR3aa: CASSYAQGSALHF; CDR3nt: TGTGCCAGCAGCTACGCACAAGGGTCAGCCCTCCACTTT
v_gene: TRBV5-4; j_gene: TRBJ2-5; abundance: few; d_gene: -; CDR3aa: CASSPAGQKETQYF; CDR3nt: TGTGCCAGCAGCCCGGCGGGACAGAAAGAGACCCAGTACTTC
v_gene: TRBV28; j_gene: TRBJ2-1; abundance: -; d_gene: -; CDR3aa: CASLDLWSLGNNEQFF; CDR3nt: TGTGCCAGCCTCGATCTCTGGTCGTTGGGGAACAATGAGCAGTTCTTC
v_gene: TRBV19; j_gene: TRBJ1-5; abundance: many; d_gene: -; CDR3aa: CASSTDSLNQPQHF; CDR3nt: TGTGCCAGTAGTACAGACAGCCTGAATCAGCCCCAGCATTTT
v_gene: TRBV20-1; j_gene: TRBJ1-2; abundance: -; d_gene: -; CDR3aa: CSAREEAPWGYTF; CDR3nt: TGCAGTGCTAGAGAAGAGGCGCCTTGGGGCTACACCTTC
v_gene: TRBV7-9; j_gene: TRBJ1-6; abundance: many; d_gene: -; CDR3aa: CASSLAQAGYNSPLHF; CDR3nt: TGTGCCAGCAGCTTAGCGCAGGCGGGTTATAATTCACCCCTCCACTTT
v_gene: TRBV3-1; j_gene: TRBJ2-1; abundance: few; d_gene: -; CDR3aa: CASSQDRAGEQFF; CDR3nt: TGTGCCAGCAGCCAAGACAGGGCTGGTGAGCAGTTCTTC
v_gene: TRBV5-1; j_gene: TRBJ2-2; abundance: many; d_gene: -; CDR3aa: CASSLVGGVGPPGELFF; CDR3nt: TGCGCCAGCAGCTTGGTTGGGGGAGTAGGTCCCCCCGGGGAGCTGTTTTTT
v_gene: TRBV4-1; j_gene: TRBJ1-2; abundance: many; d_gene: -; CDR3aa: CASSLGPEHGYTF; CDR3nt: TGCGCCAGCAGCCTCGGACCGGAGCATGGCTACACCTTC
v_gene: TRBV11-3; j_gene: TRBJ1-3; abundance: few; d_gene: -; CDR3aa: CASSRLGSHSGNTIYF; CDR3nt: TGTGCCAGCAGCCGACTTGGGTCCCATTCTGGAAACACCATATATTTT
v_gene: TRBV6-2/TRBV6-3; j_gene: TRBJ2-4; abundance: few; d_gene: TRBD1; CDR3aa: CASRRTGGDSNIQYF; CDR3nt: TGTGCCAGCAGGAGGACAGGGGGAGATTCAAACATTCAGTACTTC
v_gene: TRBV12-3/TRBV12-4; j_gene: TRBJ2-7; abundance: -; d_gene: -; CDR3aa: CASSLAQGFEQYF; CDR3nt: TGTGCCAGCAGTTTAGCTCAGGGGTTCGAGCAGTACTTC
v_gene: TRBV28; j_gene: TRBJ2-1; abundance: few; d_gene: -; CDR3aa: CASDTQYSYNEQFF; CDR3nt: TGTGCCAGCGATACACAGTACTCCTACAATGAGCAGTTCTTC
v_gene: TRBV6-5; j_gene: TRBJ1-2; abundance: few; d_gene: TRBD1; CDR3aa: CASSYSPGQADPNYGYTF; CDR3nt: TGTGCCAGCAGTTACTCTCCGGGACAGGCTGACCCTAACTATGGCTACACCTTC
v_gene: TRBV6-2/TRBV6-3; j_gene: TRBJ2-1; abundance: many; d_gene: TRBD2; CDR3aa: CASSYSTSGHNEQFF; CDR3nt: TGTGCCAGCAGTTACTCGACTAGCGGCCACAATGAGCAGTTCTTC
v_gene: TRBV5-8; j_gene: TRBJ2-2; abundance: -; d_gene: -; CDR3aa: CASTPKWDQHGGELFF; CDR3nt: TGTGCCAGCACCCCCAAGTGGGATCAACATGGCGGGGAGCTGTTTTTT
v_gene: TRBV4-3; j_gene: TRBJ2-7; abundance: few; d_gene: -; CDR3aa: CASSQDSRSYEQYF; CDR3nt: TGCGCCAGCAGCCAAGATTCCAGGTCCTACGAGCAGTACTTC
v_gene: TRBV6-1; j_gene: TRBJ2-2; abundance: few; d_gene: TRBD1; CDR3aa: CASRGQATGELFF; CDR3nt: TGTGCCAGCAGAGGACAGGCCACCGGGGAGCTGTTTTTT
v_gene: TRBV18; j_gene: TRBJ1-3; abundance: few; d_gene: -; CDR3aa: CASSRKDVGSGNTIYF; CDR3nt: TGTGCCAGCTCAAGAAAGGACGTTGGCTCTGGAAACACCATATATTTT
v_gene: TRBV28; j_gene: TRBJ2-2; abundance: -; d_gene: -; CDR3aa: CASSFGVTGELFF; CDR3nt: TGTGCCAGCAGTTTTGGGGTAACCGGGGAGCTGTTTTTT
v_gene: TRBV30; j_gene: TRBJ1-5; abundance: -; d_gene: -; CDR3aa: CAWSPGTQGYQPQHF; CDR3nt: TGTGCCTGGAGTCCCGGGACCCAAGGATATCAGCCCCAGCATTTT
v_gene: TRBV28; j_gene: TRBJ1-5; abundance: -; d_gene: -; CDR3aa: CASSSDEQPQHF; CDR3nt: TGTGCCAGCAGTTCTGACGAGCAGCCCCAGCATTTT
v_gene: TRBV10-3; j_gene: TRBJ1-2; abundance: many; d_gene: -; CDR3aa: CAISVDVFHGYTF; CDR3nt: TGTGCCATCAGTGTGGACGTCTTCCATGGCTACACCTTC
v_gene: TRBV13; j_gene: TRBJ1-1; abundance: -; d_gene: -; CDR3aa: CASSLGQRTEAFF; CDR3nt: TGTGCCAGCAGCTTAGGACAGCGCACTGAAGCTTTCTTT
v_gene: TRBV18; j_gene: TRBJ2-1; abundance: few; d_gene: -; CDR3aa: CASSPPWTENHNEQFF; CDR3nt: TGTGCCAGCTCACCACCGTGGACAGAGAACCACAATGAGCAGTTCTTC
v_gene: TRBV28; j_gene: TRBJ1-2; abundance: few; d_gene: -; CDR3aa: CASSFLDINYGYTF; CDR3nt: TGTGCCAGCAGTTTCTTAGACATTAACTATGGCTACACCTTC
v_gene: TRBV7-6; j_gene: TRBJ1-1; abundance: many; d_gene: -; CDR3aa: CASSRPDGTPNTEAFF; CDR3nt: TGTGCCAGCAGCCGACCAGACGGGACCCCGAACACTGAAGCTTTCTTT
v_gene: TRBV5-4; j_gene: TRBJ2-7; abundance: -; d_gene: -; CDR3aa: CASSPGAAVSTYEQYF; CDR3nt: TGTGCCAGCAGCCCCGGGGCGGCGGTATCAACCTACGAGCAGTACTTC
v_gene: TRBV7-2; j_gene: TRBJ2-6; abundance: -; d_gene: -; CDR3aa: CASSVQGSGANVLTF; CDR3nt: TGTGCCAGCAGCGTGCAGGGCTCTGGGGCCAACGTCCTGACTTTC
v_gene: TRBV3-1; j_gene: TRBJ1-4; abundance: few; d_gene: -; CDR3aa: CASSLRTPLNEKLFF; CDR3nt: TGTGCCAGCAGCCTTAGGACACCTCTGAATGAAAAACTGTTTTTT
v_gene: TRBV25-1; j_gene: TRBJ2-1; abundance: -; d_gene: TRBD2; CDR3aa: CASRGGGLFF; CDR3nt: TGTGCCAGCAGGGGCGGGGGTTTGTTCTTC
v_gene: TRBV7-9; j_gene: TRBJ1-1; abundance: few; d_gene: -; CDR3aa: CASSYQQGNTEAFF; CDR3nt: TGTGCCAGCAGCTATCAACAGGGGAACACTGAAGCTTTCTTT
v_gene: TRBV7-6; j_gene: TRBJ2-1; abundance: few; d_gene: -; CDR3aa: CASSRGGGPNEQFF; CDR3nt: TGTGCCAGCAGCAGAGGGGGGGGCCCCAATGAGCAGTTCTTC
v_gene: TRBV6-6; j_gene: TRBJ2-1; abundance: -; d_gene: TRBD2; CDR3aa: CASSATSGWSYNEQFF; CDR3nt: TGTGCCAGCAGTGCGACTAGCGGTTGGTCCTACAATGAGCAGTTCTTC
v_gene: TRBV4-3; j_gene: TRBJ2-7; abundance: many; d_gene: TRBD1; CDR3aa: CASSQGRDSSYEQYF; CDR3nt: TGCGCCAGCAGCCAAGGACGGGACAGCTCCTACGAGCAGTACTTC
v_gene: TRBV6-5; j_gene: TRBJ1-2; abundance: -; d_gene: -; CDR3aa: CASSMAGGRYGYTF; CDR3nt: TGTGCCAGCAGCATGGCCGGGGGCCGCTATGGCTACACCTTC
v_gene: TRBV5-1; j_gene: TRBJ2-1; abundance: many; d_gene: -; CDR3aa: CASSTGVNEQFF; CDR3nt: TGCGCCAGCAGCACGGGAGTAAACGAGCAGTTCTTC
v_gene: TRBV6-5; j_gene: TRBJ1-6; abundance: -; d_gene: -; CDR3aa: CASSRTFGDSPLHF; CDR3nt: TGTGCCAGCAGTCGGACCTTCGGGGATTCACCCCTCCACTTT
v_gene: TRBV12-3/TRBV12-4; j_gene: TRBJ1-2; abundance: -; d_gene: -; CDR3aa: CASSLVSGDYGYTF; CDR3nt: TGTGCCAGCAGTTTGGTCTCAGGGGACTATGGCTACACCTTC
v_gene: TRBV7-8; j_gene: TRBJ1-6; abundance: -; d_gene: -; CDR3aa: CASSSRAGTVNSPLHF; CDR3nt: TGTGCCAGCAGCTCTAGAGCCGGGACGGTTAATTCACCCCTCCACTTT
v_gene: TRBV7-8; j_gene: TRBJ1-5; abundance: many; d_gene: TRBD1; CDR3aa: CASSPQGFSNQPQHF; CDR3nt: TGTGCCAGCAGCCCACAGGGGTTTAGCAATCAGCCCCAGCATTTT